The T cell receptor beta chain under discussion was sequenced for a study of blood T cell repertoires in COVID-19. Study context: Sites in the United States, Italy and Spain provided acute and convalescent COVID-19 samples.

A PCR-confirmed or clinician-diagnosed COVID-19 case had contacted exposed participants within 2 weeks of entry. Sequencing used immunoSEQ multiplex PCR; TCRdb keeps in-frame clones, though not all of them. The sample includes 330,000 or so clones, 85% to 90% of them seen just once. The germline CDR1 and CDR2 sequences are SGHTA and FQGTGA. CDR3 length: 14 amino acids. V was clipped by 5 bases and J by 2 bases; unmatched bases: 4. Sample: PBMCs or T cells enriched from blood (not recorded which). This chain links TRBV7-3 with TRBJ2-5, with TRBD2 identical over 8 bases. This receptor was taken from a woman aged 25-40 years who had been exposed to COVID-19. DNA of the CDR3: TGTGCCAGCAGCCCGGGGGGGGCGCAAGAGACCCAGTACTTC. Its protein product is CASSPGGAQETQYF.